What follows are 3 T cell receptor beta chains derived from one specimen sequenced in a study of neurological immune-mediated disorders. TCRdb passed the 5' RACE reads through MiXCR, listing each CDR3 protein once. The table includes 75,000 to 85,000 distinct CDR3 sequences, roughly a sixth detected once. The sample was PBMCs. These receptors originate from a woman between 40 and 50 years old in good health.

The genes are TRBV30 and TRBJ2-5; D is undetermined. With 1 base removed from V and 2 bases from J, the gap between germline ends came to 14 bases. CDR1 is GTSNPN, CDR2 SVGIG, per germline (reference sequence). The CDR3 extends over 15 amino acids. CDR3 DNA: TGTGCCTGGAGTGACTCCTCAGGATGGCAAGAGACCCAGTACTTC. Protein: CAWSDSSGWQETQYF.

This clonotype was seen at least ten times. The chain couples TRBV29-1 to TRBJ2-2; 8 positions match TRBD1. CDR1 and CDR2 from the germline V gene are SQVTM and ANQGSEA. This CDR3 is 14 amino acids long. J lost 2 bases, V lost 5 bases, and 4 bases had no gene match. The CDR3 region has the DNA TGCAGCGTTCAGGGGGCATCTAACACCGGGGAGCTGTTTTTT. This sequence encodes CSVQGASNTGELFF.

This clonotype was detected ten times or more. The CDR3 DNA follows: TGCGCCAGCAGCCTGGGGACTCCCCGAGTCTACGAGCAGTACTTC. As protein: CASSLGTPRVYEQYF. V usage is TRBV5-1 and J usage is TRBJ2-7; TRBD2 is a possible D gene (6 bases). CDR3 size: 15 residues. V lost 4 bases and J lost 3, with 17 bases in between. CDR1 and CDR2 from the germline V gene are SGHRS and YFSETQ.